This TCR beta chain was sequenced for a study of CD8 T cells in ankylosing spondylitis. One entry per CDR3 protein results from TCRdb running MiXCR on the 5' RACE reads. Among about 540,000 distinct CDR3 sequences listed, about 12% were seen once. Trimming at V came to 3 bases and at J to 9 bases, leaving 10 bases not matched to a gene. Germline loops: CDR1 SGHRS, CDR2 YFSETQ. The length of the CDR3 is 15 residues. Points from the study as a whole: Ankylosing spondylitis blood appeared to carry a characteristic TCR beta motif of several highly homologous variants.

This clonotype was detected ten times or more. What it binds is not known. The chain joins TRBV5-1 to TRBJ2-1; 9 bases align to TRBD2. The sequence derives from a male donor with ankylosing spondylitis. The sequenced material came from blood, either unsorted or a sorted T cell fraction (not recorded which). The CDR3 protein is CASSSTGTSSGEQFF. CDR3 sequence (DNA): TGCGCCAGCAGCTCTACCGGGACTAGCTCGGGTGAGCAGTTCTTC.